Listed below are T cell receptor beta chains from one sample, sequenced in a study of blood T cell repertoires in COVID-19. Assay: immunoSEQ multiplex PCR; the TCRdb copy retains only in-frame clones and omits some. The sample holds about 28,000 clones, nearly 85% seen once. The sequencing sample was made of peripheral blood. The receptors originated from a man between 65 and 85 years old with active COVID-19. CDR3s include the opening cysteine and the closing phenylalanine or tryptophan. Fields, in order: J gene, V gene, D gene, clone size, CDR3 protein, CDR3 DNA. A D gene is named only where the DNA matches it firmly. Clone size is given for some rows only: seen once, a few or many times, or a class if the clone is expanded.

J: TRBJ2-3
V: TRBV19
D: TRBD2
size: -
CDR3: CASSSQRGSGGKADTQYF
DNA: TGTGCCAGTAGTTCCCAAAGAGGTAGCGGGGGGAAAGCAGATACGCAGTATTTT

J: TRBJ2-3
V: TRBV5-6
D: -
size: -
CDR3: CASSGGATDTQYF
DNA: TGTGCCAGCAGCGGCGGGGCTACAGATACGCAGTATTTT

J: TRBJ2-3
V: TRBV6-4
D: -
size: -
CDR3: CASSRDNTDTQYF
DNA: TGTGCCAGCTCTAGGGACAACACAGATACGCAGTATTTT

J: TRBJ2-7
V: TRBV18
D: TRBD1
size: -
CDR3: CASSRSGTGLGYEQYF
DNA: TGTGCCAGCTCACGGTCGGGGACAGGGTTAGGCTACGAGCAGTACTTC

J: TRBJ2-7
V: TRBV11-2
D: -
size: -
CDR3: CASSLVPGGMYEQYF
DNA: TGTGCCAGCAGCTTAGTCCCGGGGGGCATGTACGAGCAGTACTTC

J: TRBJ1-5
V: TRBV28
D: TRBD1
size: -
CDR3: CASSSGQGMFSGTSQPQHF
DNA: TGTGCCAGCAGCTCGGGACAGGGAATGTTCTCAGGGACTTCTCAGCCCCAGCATTTT

J: TRBJ2-5
V: TRBV4-2
D: -
size: -
CDR3: CASSQDMRRGETQYF
DNA: TGTGCCAGCAGCCAAGATATGCGGAGAGGAGAGACCCAGTACTTC

J: TRBJ2-5
V: TRBV7-2
D: TRBD2
size: -
CDR3: CASSPSGGALETQYF
DNA: TGTGCCAGCAGCCCCAGCGGGGGGGCCTTAGAGACCCAGTACTTC

J: TRBJ2-5
V: TRBV7-6
D: -
size: -
CDR3: CAASMTGWGETQYF
DNA: TGTGCCGCGTCGATGACAGGCTGGGGGGAGACCCAGTACTTC

J: TRBJ2-3
V: TRBV5-1
D: TRBD2
size: -
CDR3: CASGRGDPTDTQYF
DNA: TGCGCCAGCGGGCGGGGGGACCCCACAGATACGCAGTATTTT

J: TRBJ2-7
V: TRBV19
D: TRBD2
size: -
CDR3: CASSIAMGLAGNYEQYF
DNA: TGTGCCAGTAGTATTGCGATGGGACTAGCGGGGAACTACGAGCAGTACTTC

J: TRBJ2-1
V: TRBV6-5
D: -
size: -
CDR3: CASSYGGANEQFF
DNA: TGTGCCAGCAGTTACGGGGGCGCGAATGAGCAGTTCTTC

J: TRBJ2-2
V: TRBV25-1
D: -
size: -
CDR3: CASRETGNTGELFF
DNA: TGTGCCAGCAGAGAGACAGGGAACACCGGGGAGCTGTTTTTT

J: TRBJ1-6
V: TRBV19
D: TRBD1
size: -
CDR3: CASSPTGFNSPLHF
DNA: TGTGCCAGTAGTCCGACAGGGTTTAATTCACCCCTCCACTTT

J: TRBJ2-7
V: TRBV28
D: -
size: -
CDR3: CASSRHGLFTGQYF
DNA: TGTGCCAGCAGTCGCCACGGACTATTCACGGGGCAGTACTTC

J: TRBJ2-7
V: TRBV6-1
D: TRBD1
size: once
CDR3: CASSDSLGTGGHEQYF
DNA: TGTGCCAGCAGTGATTCCCTGGGGACAGGGGGCCACGAGCAGTACTTC

J: TRBJ1-1
V: TRBV3-1/TRBV3-2
D: -
size: many
CDR3: CASSRPHRQGNFLAFF
DNA: TGTGCCAGCAGCCGCCCGCACCGGCAGGGGAATTTTTTAGCTTTCTTT

J: TRBJ2-7
V: TRBV2
D: -
size: -
CDR3: CASSEFRFPSPYEQYF
DNA: TGTGCCAGCAGTGAATTTCGTTTCCCTTCTCCCTACGAGCAGTACTTC

J: TRBJ1-5
V: TRBV6-1
D: -
size: -
CDR3: CASSGDWGDVNQPQHF
DNA: TGTGCCAGCAGTGGGGATTGGGGGGATGTCAATCAGCCCCAGCATTTT

J: TRBJ1-1
V: TRBV28
D: -
size: -
CDR3: CASRLQGNTEAFF
DNA: TGTGCCAGCAGGCTACAGGGGAACACTGAAGCTTTCTTT

J: TRBJ1-6
V: TRBV27
D: TRBD1
size: -
CDR3: CASCWTGNSPLHF
DNA: TGTGCCAGCTGCTGGACAGGGAATTCACCCCTCCACTTT

J: TRBJ1-2
V: TRBV10-3
D: TRBD1
size: -
CDR3: CAIRTGAGGYTF
DNA: TGTGCCATACGGACAGGGGCTGGTGGCTACACCTTC

J: TRBJ2-3
V: TRBV28
D: -
size: -
CDR3: CASSFHRAGSGDTQYF
DNA: TGTGCCAGCAGTTTCCACAGGGCAGGTAGTGGAGATACGCAGTATTTT

J: TRBJ2-5
V: TRBV7-9
D: -
size: once
CDR3: CASSFKAGLKKETQYF
DNA: TGTGCCAGCAGCTTCAAAGCAGGGTTGAAGAAAGAGACCCAGTACTTC

J: TRBJ2-7
V: TRBV20-1
D: TRBD2
size: -
CDR3: CSASPLAGRSYEQYF
DNA: TGCAGTGCTAGTCCACTAGCGGGGCGCTCCTACGAGCAGTACTTC

J: TRBJ2-1
V: TRBV19
D: TRBD2
size: once
CDR3: CASSPLAGASYNEQFF
DNA: TGTGCCAGCTCCCCCCTAGCGGGGGCGTCCTACAATGAGCAGTTCTTC

J: TRBJ2-7
V: TRBV5-6
D: TRBD2
size: -
CDR3: CASSLGSGGARVQYF
DNA: TGTGCCAGCAGCTTGGGGAGCGGGGGGGCCCGGGTGCAGTACTTC

J: TRBJ2-2
V: TRBV30
D: -
size: once
CDR3: CAWSAGTGELFF
DNA: TGTGCCTGGAGCGCAGGGACCGGGGAGCTGTTTTTT

J: TRBJ2-7
V: TRBV7-8
D: TRBD1
size: -
CDR3: CASSPPTGIRSGEQYF
DNA: TGTGCCAGCAGCCCGCCGACAGGGATCAGATCTGGCGAGCAGTACTTC

J: TRBJ2-5
V: TRBV5-1
D: -
size: -
CDR3: CASSLSGETQYF
DNA: TGCGCCAGCAGCTTGAGCGGAGAGACCCAGTACTTC

J: TRBJ2-5
V: TRBV4-2
D: -
size: few
CDR3: CASSQGGGVRGTQYF
DNA: TGTGCCAGCAGCCAAGGGGGCGGGGTGCGCGGGACCCAGTACTTC

J: TRBJ1-2
V: TRBV6-1
D: -
size: once
CDR3: CASSDYGGNGYGYTF
DNA: TGTGCCAGCAGTGATTACGGGGGGAATGGCTATGGCTACACCTTC

J: TRBJ2-1
V: TRBV5-1
D: -
size: -
CDR3: CASSPRNRVIYEQFF
DNA: TGCGCCAGCAGCCCAAGGAACAGGGTCATCTATGAGCAGTTCTTC

J: TRBJ2-3
V: TRBV7-9
D: TRBD2
size: -
CDR3: CASSPRVSGNTDTQYF
DNA: TGTGCCAGCAGCCCGCGGGTTAGCGGGAACACAGATACGCAGTATTTT

J: TRBJ2-7
V: TRBV19
D: -
size: few
CDR3: CASSIGGTSHYEQYF
DNA: TGTGCCAGTAGTATAGGCGGGACGAGTCACTACGAGCAGTACTTC

J: TRBJ2-1
V: TRBV7-9
D: TRBD1
size: -
CDR3: CASSLGDSFYNEQFF
DNA: TGTGCCAGCAGCTTAGGGGACAGTTTCTACAATGAGCAGTTCTTC

J: TRBJ1-2
V: TRBV7-8
D: -
size: -
CDR3: CASSPRTDPYGYTF
DNA: TGTGCCAGCAGCCCTCGGACAGACCCCTATGGCTACACCTTC

J: TRBJ1-6
V: TRBV30
D: -
size: -
CDR3: CAWSVLLNNSPLHF
DNA: TGTGCCTGGAGTGTATTACTGAATAATTCACCCCTCCACTTT

J: TRBJ2-5
V: TRBV11-3
D: TRBD2
size: -
CDR3: CASSTSGARETQYF
DNA: TGTGCCAGCTCGACTAGCGGGGCCCGAGAGACCCAGTACTTC

J: TRBJ1-1
V: TRBV9
D: TRBD1
size: -
CDR3: CASSVYGTGNTEAFF
DNA: TGTGCCAGCAGCGTATACGGGACAGGGAACACTGAAGCTTTCTTT

J: TRBJ1-4
V: TRBV28
D: -
size: -
CDR3: CASSTPGLGTRALFF
DNA: TGTGCCAGCAGTACCCCGGGCCTGGGCACCAGGGCGCTGTTTTTT

J: TRBJ2-6
V: TRBV6-1
D: -
size: once
CDR3: CASSESDRPSGANVLTF
DNA: TGTGCCAGCAGTGAAAGCGACAGACCCTCTGGGGCCAACGTCCTGACTTTC

J: TRBJ1-3
V: TRBV19
D: -
size: few
CDR3: CASSPPVSGNTIYF
DNA: TGTGCCAGTAGTCCTCCAGTCTCTGGAAACACCATATATTTT

J: TRBJ2-3
V: TRBV6-2/TRBV6-3
D: -
size: -
CDR3: CASSYSGVPDTQYF
DNA: TGTGCCAGCAGTTACTCGGGCGTCCCAGATACGCAGTATTTT

J: TRBJ1-2
V: TRBV2
D: -
size: -
CDR3: CATTFSGGDGYTF
DNA: TGTGCCACCACCTTTTCGGGGGGGGATGGCTACACCTTC

J: TRBJ2-1
V: TRBV30
D: TRBD2
size: -
CDR3: CAWKRGAYNEQFF
DNA: TGTGCCTGGAAACGGGGGGCCTACAATGAGCAGTTCTTC

J: TRBJ2-3
V: TRBV6-5
D: -
size: -
CDR3: CASTGGSLGGDTQYF
DNA: TGTGCCAGCACCGGCGGTTCACTGGGCGGGGATACGCAGTATTTT

J: TRBJ1-2
V: TRBV10-3
D: TRBD1
size: -
CDR3: CAISESERTGGNYGYTF
DNA: TGTGCCATCAGTGAGTCGGAGAGGACAGGGGGTAACTATGGCTACACCTTC

J: TRBJ1-1
V: TRBV5-1
D: TRBD1
size: once
CDR3: CASSSGQGRTEAFF
DNA: TGCGCCAGCAGCTCGGGACAGGGGAGAACTGAAGCTTTCTTT

J: TRBJ2-7
V: TRBV5-1
D: TRBD2
size: -
CDR3: CASRRGDSYEQYF
DNA: TGCGCCAGCAGACGGGGGGACTCCTACGAGCAGTACTTC

J: TRBJ1-5
V: TRBV7-2
D: TRBD1
size: -
CDR3: CASSLGGQGFGNQPQHF
DNA: TGTGCCAGCAGCTTGGGGGGACAGGGGTTCGGCAATCAGCCCCAGCATTTT

J: TRBJ1-6
V: TRBV19
D: -
size: -
CDR3: CASSLEFTNSPLHF
DNA: TGTGCCAGTAGTTTGGAGTTCACCAATTCACCCCTCCACTTT

J: TRBJ2-1
V: TRBV7-8
D: TRBD2
size: -
CDR3: CASSLVTSGGARQEQFF
DNA: TGTGCCAGCAGCTTAGTTACTAGCGGGGGGGCGAGACAGGAGCAGTTCTTC

J: TRBJ1-5
V: TRBV2
D: -
size: -
CDR3: CASSGISTTDQPQHF
DNA: TGTGCCAGCAGTGGGATATCGACAACGGATCAGCCCCAGCATTTT

J: TRBJ2-2
V: TRBV28
D: -
size: -
CDR3: CASSLGRWGTGELFF
DNA: TGTGCCAGCAGTTTGGGGCGGTGGGGCACCGGGGAGCTGTTTTTT